This T cell receptor (beta chain) is from a study of blood T cell repertoires in COVID-19 (dated by TCRdb to 2020 to 2022). In the study overall: The collaborator samples originated in the United States, Italy and Spain and spanned the acute and convalescent phases of COVID-19. The material from the prospective study consisted of cDNA or gDNA derived from T cells, B-cell-depleted T cells, or PBMCs. Deeply sampled blood TCRbeta repertoires from subjects exposed to, actively infected with, or recovered from COVID-19 were included in the dataset. The repertoires were released in a freely available public database intended as a resource for research on the immune response to SARS-CoV-2. The samples were drawn from two sources: the first 160 participants of the ongoing ImmuneRACE study, and 1,254 subjects contributed by 6 global collaborators. A de-identified subject ID, COVID-19 status, age in years and sex were almost always included in the sample metadata. Where HLA class I and class II types were available, the types were taken from metadata supplied by the sample provider, not from assay-based typing.

Looking up the germline V gene yields CDR1 MGHDK and CDR2 SYGVNS. V loses 0 bases, J loses 4 bases, and the germline ends lie 13 bases apart. CDR3 length: 16 amino acids, cysteine to phenylalanine. The sequence is cut down to CDR3 DNA, 48 bases in frame from base 1. The immunoSEQ Assay, a bias-controlled multiplex PCR, was used to amplify TCRbeta CDR3 regions from genomic DNA. The paper's data handling went like this. Nucleated cell counts per sample were estimated from amplification of reference gene primers within the assay. To quantify the absolute abundance of each unique TCRbeta CDR3 rearrangement, sequence reads were collapsed and filtered. For each sample, productive Simpson clonality was calculated as the square root of Simpson's diversity index over productive rearrangements. Sourced from immuneACCESS, this table was stored by TCRdb with only in-frame sequences that have V and J called. A share of the clones is absent; for the studies checked, an unresolved V gene accounts for under half, and the remainder has no known explanation. D and trimming come from the DNA, and the V and J calls and clone size come from that table. Recorded for this sample are about 310,000 clones; 90% of them occurred a single time. Around 0.96% of the sample belongs to the ten largest clones.

In Seattle, one collaborating source enrolled patients while the infection was active and tracked those patients longitudinally over the course of disease. Collaborating institutions collected whole blood in K2EDTA tubes following their own protocols. Collaborator samples were shipped for TCRbeta analysis as frozen whole blood, isolated PBMCs, or DNA extracted from either sample type. General findings and caveats noted by the study authors: The amount of clinical and demographic metadata varied by source and participant and was provided uncurated.

Concerning this clone: There is no known antigen for this receptor. Base-call qualities are not available, and no considerably larger clone is one nucleotide away.

This TCR was sampled from a woman aged 35 to 49 with COVID-19, enrolled during active disease. Sequencing was done on a sample of peripheral blood. The chain is assembled from TRBV25-1 and TRBJ2-1; the D gene is not confidently resolved. The nucleotide sequence is TGTGCCAGCAGTGAATATGGGCTAACTGGATACAATGAGCAGTTCTTC. It encodes CASSEYGLTGYNEQFF.